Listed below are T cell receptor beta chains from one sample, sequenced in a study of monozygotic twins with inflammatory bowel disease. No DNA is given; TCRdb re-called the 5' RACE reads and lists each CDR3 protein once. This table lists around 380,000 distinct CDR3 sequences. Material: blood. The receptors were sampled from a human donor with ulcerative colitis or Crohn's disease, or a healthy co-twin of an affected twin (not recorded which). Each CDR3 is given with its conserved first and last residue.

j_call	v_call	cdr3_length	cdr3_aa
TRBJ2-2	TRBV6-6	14	CASSYDWGTGELFF
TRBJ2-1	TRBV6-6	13	CASRAGGGNEQFF
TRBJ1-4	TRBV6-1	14	CASSRTATNEKLFF
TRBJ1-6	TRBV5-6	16	CASSLGGRSDNSPFHF
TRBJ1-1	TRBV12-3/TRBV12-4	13	CASSFGVGAEAFF
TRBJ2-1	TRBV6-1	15	CASSRSGLAGNEQFF
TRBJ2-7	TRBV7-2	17	CASSRIRVKGPGEEQYF
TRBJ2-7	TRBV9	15	CASSPPSGRPYEQYF
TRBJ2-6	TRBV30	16	CAWSNLKGGGANVLTF
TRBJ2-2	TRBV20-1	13	CSSRVGNTGELFF
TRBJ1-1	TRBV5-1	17	CASSSQGQGGSNTEAFF
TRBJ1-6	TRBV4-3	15	CASSGGDRGHSPLHF
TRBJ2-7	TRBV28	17	CASSLSPGLAGRYEQYF
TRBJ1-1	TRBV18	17	CASSPPAGYGGNTEAFF
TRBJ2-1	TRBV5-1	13	CASSQDVYNEQFF
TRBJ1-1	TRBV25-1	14	CASSAPQGSTEAFF
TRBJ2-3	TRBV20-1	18	CSARDPLAGGPSTDTQYF
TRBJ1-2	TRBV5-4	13	CASSSDRSGGYTF
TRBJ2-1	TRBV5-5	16	CASSLYAGPTYNEQFF
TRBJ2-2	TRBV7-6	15	CASRSQGSAPGELFF
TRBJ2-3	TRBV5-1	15	CASSLAGVPSDTQYF
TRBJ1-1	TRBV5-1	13	CASSLEWNTEAFF
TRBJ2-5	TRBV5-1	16	CASSLAVAGGLETQYF
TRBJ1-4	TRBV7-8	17	CASSLGYKTRTNEKLFF
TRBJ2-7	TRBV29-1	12	CSALTGTYEQYF
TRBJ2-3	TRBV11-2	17	CASSSPTSGRRADTQYF
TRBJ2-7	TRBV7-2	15	CASSLTERMDYEQYF
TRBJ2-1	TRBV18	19	CASRTGLAGVSPLYNEQFF
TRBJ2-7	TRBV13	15	CASSLGGMPSYEQYF
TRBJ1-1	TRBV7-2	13	CASSWGRGTEAFF
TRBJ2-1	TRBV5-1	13	CASSTLLAGEQFF
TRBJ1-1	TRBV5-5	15	CASSVGTGRATEAFF
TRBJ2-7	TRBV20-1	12	CSARRDRYEQYF
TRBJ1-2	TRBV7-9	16	CASIPIQGPSNYGYTF
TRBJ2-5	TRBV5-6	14	CASSPSGRTETQYF
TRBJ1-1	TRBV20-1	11	CSASGQGPAFF
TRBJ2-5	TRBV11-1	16	CASSLNLGGALETQYF
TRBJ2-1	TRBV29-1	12	CSVASRQGEQFF
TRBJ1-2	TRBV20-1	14	CSARDVKRDYGYTF
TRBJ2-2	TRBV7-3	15	CASSLDGANTGELFF
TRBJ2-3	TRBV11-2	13	CASSLPTGDTQYF
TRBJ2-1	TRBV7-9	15	CASTSGRVGNNEQFF
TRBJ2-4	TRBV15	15	CATSKQRGNKNIQYF
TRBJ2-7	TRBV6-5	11	CATGTYYEQYF
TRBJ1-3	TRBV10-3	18	CAISESRGQVVSGNTIYF
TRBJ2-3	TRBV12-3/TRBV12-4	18	CASSPTGRDMRLADTQYF
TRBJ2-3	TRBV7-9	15	CASSFSPGGTDTQYF
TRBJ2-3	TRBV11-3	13	CASSLGRSDTQYF
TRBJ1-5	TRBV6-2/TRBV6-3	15	CASSYPPPWNQPQHF
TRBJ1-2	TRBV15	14	CATSRGSTFAGYTF
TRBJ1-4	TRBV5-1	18	CASSLTAGTGRSNEKLFF